This T cell receptor beta chain stems from a study of blood T cell repertoires in COVID-19. As for the study in general: PBMCs, B-cell-depleted T cells, or T cells were the source of the cDNA or gDNA that made up the material.

CDR1 SGDLS and CDR2 YYNGEE come from the germline V gene. V was clipped by 1 base and J by 4 bases, with 16 bases between them. This CDR3 comprises 16 residues. In the authors' methods: Nucleated cell number was recorded as an estimate derived from reference gene primer amplification. The table came from immunoSEQ multiplex PCR; TCRdb's copy has only in-frame clones and leaves some out. V and J calls and clone size are given by that table; D and trimming were obtained from the DNA. Of about 100,000 clones in the sample, 89% were seen once. The TCR comes from a man in his forties with active or convalescent COVID-19. V usage is TRBV9 and J usage is TRBJ2-3; D is perhaps TRBD1 (6 bases). The sequenced sample was peripheral blood. CDR3 protein: CASSVRTAQAPDTQYF. In DNA, the CDR3 is TGTGCCAGCAGCGTAAGGACAGCGCAAGCCCCAGATACGCAGTATTTT.